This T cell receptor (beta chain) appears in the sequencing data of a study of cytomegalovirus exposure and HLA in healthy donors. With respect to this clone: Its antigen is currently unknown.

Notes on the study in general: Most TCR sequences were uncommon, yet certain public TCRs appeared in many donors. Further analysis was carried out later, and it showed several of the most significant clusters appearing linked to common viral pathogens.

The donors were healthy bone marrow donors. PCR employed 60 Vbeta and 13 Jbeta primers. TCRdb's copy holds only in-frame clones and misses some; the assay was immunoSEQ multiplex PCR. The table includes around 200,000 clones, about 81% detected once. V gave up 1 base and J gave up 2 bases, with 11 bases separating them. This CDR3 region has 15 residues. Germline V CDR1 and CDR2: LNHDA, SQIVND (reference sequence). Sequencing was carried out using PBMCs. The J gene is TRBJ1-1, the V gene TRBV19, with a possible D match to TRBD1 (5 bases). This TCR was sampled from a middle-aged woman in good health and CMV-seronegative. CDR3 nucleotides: TGTGCCAGTAGTATAGGTGGAACAGGTAACACTGAAGCTTTCTTT. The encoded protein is CASSIGGTGNTEAFF.